One and the same sample provided the 4 T cell receptor beta chains below, sequenced in a study of regulatory T cells in long-lasting Graves disease. Libraries of TCR beta came from iRepertoire HTBI primers plus Arm-PCR of CDR3 regions. TCRdb processed the multiplex PCR reads anew with MiXCR; each CDR3 protein has one entry. Of a few hundred thousand distinct CDR3 sequences listed, 15% to 20% are singletons. The time point is: newly diagnosed GD, antithyroid drugs for less than 3 months. Isolated PBMC RNA provided the starting material for the TCR library. These data were likewise used in another study, on T cells in Graves' hyperthyroidism and ophthalmopathy.

The source material was peripheral blood mononuclear cells (PBMCs), sampled at new diagnosis, from a patient treated with antithyroid drugs. These receptors were taken from a man aged 40-50 years with Graves disease.

This clonotype showed up many times. This sequence joins TRBV28 and TRBJ2-7; D gene uncertain. The CDR3 is 12 residues long. Germline lookup yields CDR1 MDHEN and CDR2 SYDVKM. The V gene lost 7 bases and the J gene lost 3 bases, with 10 bases spanning the gap. For the CDR3, the DNA is TGTGCCAGCAAGGGAAACAGCTACGAGCAGTACTTC. It yields the protein CASKGNSYEQYF.

This clonotype was observed many times. The chain carries TRBV15 and TRBJ2-7; no firm D call. The CDR3 length is 15 residues. Looked up from germline, CDR1 is LNHNV and CDR2 is YYDKDF (reference sequence). V lost 0 bases and J lost 7, with 16 bases in between. The CDR3 bases are TGTGCCACCAGCAGAGATCACGGCCCGCAAAAGGAGCAGTACTTC. It is translated as CATSRDHGPQKEQYF.

This clonotype turned up a few times. The chain has TRBV28 and TRBJ1-2; D may be TRBD1 (5 bases). The CDR3 totals 13 residues. The germline CDR1 and CDR2 sequences are MDHEN and SYDVKM. Between the trimmed V and J ends, which lost 4 bases and 7 bases, there was a span of 13 bases. CDR3 in amino acids: CASSSLGVGGYTF. The DNA of the CDR3 is TGTGCCAGCAGTTCTTTGGGGGTGGGTGGCTACACCTTC.

This clonotype was counted between two and nine times. The chain joins TRBV18 to TRBJ2-3; perhaps TRBD2 as D (7 bases). CDR3 length: 15 residues. In germline, CDR1 is KGHSH, CDR2 LQKENI. The V and J ends lost 5 bases and 2 bases respectively, with 14 bases between them. CDR3 residues: CASSATGGHTDTQYF. CDR3 DNA: TGTGCCAGCTCAGCCACCGGGGGGCACACAGATACGCAGTATTTT. The variable domain in full, with the rest retrieved from reference TRBV18 and TRBJ2-3, is NAGVMQNPRHLVRRRGQEARLRCSPMKGHSHVYWYRQLPEEGLKFMVYLQKENIIDESGMPKERFSAEFPKEGPSILRIQQVVRGDSAAYFCASSATGGHTDTQYFGPGTRLTVL.